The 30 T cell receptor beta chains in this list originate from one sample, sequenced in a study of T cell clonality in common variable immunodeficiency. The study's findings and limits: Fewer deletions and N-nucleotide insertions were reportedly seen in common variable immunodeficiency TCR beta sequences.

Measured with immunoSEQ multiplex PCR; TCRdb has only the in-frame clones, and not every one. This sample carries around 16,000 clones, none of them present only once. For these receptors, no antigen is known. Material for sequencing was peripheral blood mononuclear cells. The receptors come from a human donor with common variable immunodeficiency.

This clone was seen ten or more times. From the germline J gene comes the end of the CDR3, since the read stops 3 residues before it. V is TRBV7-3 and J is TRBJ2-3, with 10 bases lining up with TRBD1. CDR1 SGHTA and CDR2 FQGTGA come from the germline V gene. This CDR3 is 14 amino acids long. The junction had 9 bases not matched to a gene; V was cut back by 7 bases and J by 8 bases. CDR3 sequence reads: CASMTTGGLGTQYF. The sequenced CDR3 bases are TGTGCCAGCATGACGACAGGGGGCTTGGGTACG.

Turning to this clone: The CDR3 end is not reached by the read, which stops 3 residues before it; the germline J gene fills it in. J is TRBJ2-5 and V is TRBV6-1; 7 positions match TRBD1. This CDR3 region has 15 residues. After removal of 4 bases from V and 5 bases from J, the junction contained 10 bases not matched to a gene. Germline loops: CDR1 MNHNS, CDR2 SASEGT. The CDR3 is CASSGSRQGGETQYF. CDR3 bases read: TGTGCCAGCAGTGGTTCAAGACAGGGCGGGGAGACC.

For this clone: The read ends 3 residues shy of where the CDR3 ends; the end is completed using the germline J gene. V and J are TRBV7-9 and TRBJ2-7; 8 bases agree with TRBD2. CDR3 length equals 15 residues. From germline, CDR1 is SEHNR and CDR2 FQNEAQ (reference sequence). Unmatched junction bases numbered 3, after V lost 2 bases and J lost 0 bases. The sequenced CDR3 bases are TGTGCCAGCAGCTTATCTAGCGGGTTCTCCTACGAG. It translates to CASSLSSGFSYE. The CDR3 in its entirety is CASSLSSGFSYEQYF.

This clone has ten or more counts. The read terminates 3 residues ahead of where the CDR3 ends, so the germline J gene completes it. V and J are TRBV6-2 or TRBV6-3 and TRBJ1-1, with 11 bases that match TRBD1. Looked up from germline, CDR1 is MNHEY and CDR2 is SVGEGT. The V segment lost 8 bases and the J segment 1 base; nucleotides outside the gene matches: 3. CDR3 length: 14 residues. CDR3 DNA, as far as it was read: TGTGCCAGCCGGACAGGGGGCTGGAACACTGAA. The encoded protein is CASRTGGWNTE. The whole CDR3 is CASRTGGWNTEAFF.

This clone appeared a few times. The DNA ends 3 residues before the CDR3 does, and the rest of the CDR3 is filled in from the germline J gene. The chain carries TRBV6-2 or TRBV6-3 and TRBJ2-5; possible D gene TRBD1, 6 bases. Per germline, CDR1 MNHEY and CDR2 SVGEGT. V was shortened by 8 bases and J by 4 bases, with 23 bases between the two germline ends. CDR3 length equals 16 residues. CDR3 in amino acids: CASGAYTGTGIETQYF. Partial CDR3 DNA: TGTGCCAGCGGAGCTTACACAGGGACGGGCATAGAGACC.

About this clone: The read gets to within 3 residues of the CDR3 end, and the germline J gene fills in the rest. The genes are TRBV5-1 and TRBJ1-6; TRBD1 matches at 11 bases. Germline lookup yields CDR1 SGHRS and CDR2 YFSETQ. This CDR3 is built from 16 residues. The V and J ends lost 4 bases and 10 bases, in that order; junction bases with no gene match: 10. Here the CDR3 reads CASSQSGQGAISPLHF. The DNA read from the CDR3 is TGCGCCAGCAGCCAATCCGGACAGGGGGCTATATCACCC. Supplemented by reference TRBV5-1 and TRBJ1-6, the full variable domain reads KAGVTQTPRYLIKTRGQQVTLSCSPISGHRSVSWYQQTPGQGLQFLFEYFSETQRNKGNFPGRFSGRQFSNSRSEMNVSTLELGDSALYLCASSQSGQGAISPLHFGNGTRLTVT.

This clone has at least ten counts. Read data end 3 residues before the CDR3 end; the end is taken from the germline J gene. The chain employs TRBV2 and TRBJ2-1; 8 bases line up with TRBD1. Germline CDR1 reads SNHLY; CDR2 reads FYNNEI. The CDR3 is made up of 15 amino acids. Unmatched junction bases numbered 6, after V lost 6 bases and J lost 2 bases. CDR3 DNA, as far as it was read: TGTGCCAGCAGGTCAACAGGGGGACCCTACAATGAG. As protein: CASRSTGGPYNE. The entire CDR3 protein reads CASRSTGGPYNEQFF.

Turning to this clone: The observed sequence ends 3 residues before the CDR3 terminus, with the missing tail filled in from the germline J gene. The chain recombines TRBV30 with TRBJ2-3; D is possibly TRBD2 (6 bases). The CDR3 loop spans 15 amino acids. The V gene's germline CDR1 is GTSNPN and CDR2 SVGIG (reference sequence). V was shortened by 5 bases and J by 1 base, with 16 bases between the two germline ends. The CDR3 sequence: CAWGSQGGGTDTQYF. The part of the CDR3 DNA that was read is TGTGCCTGGGGGTCCCAAGGCGGGGGCACAGATACG.

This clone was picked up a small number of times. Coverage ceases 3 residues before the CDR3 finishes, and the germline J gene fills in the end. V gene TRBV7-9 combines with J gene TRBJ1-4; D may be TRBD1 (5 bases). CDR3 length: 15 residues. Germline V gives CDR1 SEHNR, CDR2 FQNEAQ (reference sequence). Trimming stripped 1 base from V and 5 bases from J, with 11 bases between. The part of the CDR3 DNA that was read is TGTGCCAGCAGCTTAGGGTCAGGGAGAAATGAAAAA. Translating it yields CASSLGSGRNEK. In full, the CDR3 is CASSLGSGRNEKLFF.

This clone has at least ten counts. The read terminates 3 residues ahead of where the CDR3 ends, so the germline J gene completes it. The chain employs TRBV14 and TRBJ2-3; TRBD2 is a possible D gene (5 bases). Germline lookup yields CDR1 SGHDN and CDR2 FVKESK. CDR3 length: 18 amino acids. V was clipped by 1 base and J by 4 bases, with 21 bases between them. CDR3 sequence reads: CASSQVLGAARRADTQYF. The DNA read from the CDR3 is TGTGCCAGCAGCCAAGTCCTCGGAGCGGCCCGAAGGGCAGATACG.

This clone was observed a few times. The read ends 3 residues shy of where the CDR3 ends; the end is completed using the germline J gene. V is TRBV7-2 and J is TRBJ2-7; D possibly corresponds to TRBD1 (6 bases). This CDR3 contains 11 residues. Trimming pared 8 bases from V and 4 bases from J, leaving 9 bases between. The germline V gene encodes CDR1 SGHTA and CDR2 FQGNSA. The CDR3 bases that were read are TGTGCCAGCGGCGACAGGTACGAG. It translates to CASGDRYE. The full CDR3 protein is CASGDRYEQYF.

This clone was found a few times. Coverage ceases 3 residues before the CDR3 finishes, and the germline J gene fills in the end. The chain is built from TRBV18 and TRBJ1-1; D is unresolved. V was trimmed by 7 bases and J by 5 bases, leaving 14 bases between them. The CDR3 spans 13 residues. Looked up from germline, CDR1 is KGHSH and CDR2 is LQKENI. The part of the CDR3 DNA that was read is TGTGCCAGCTGTCCAGATTCCCAAACTGAA. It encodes CASCPDSQTE. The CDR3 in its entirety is CASCPDSQTEAFF. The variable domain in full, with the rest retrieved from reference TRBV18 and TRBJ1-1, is NAGVMQNPRHLVRRRGQEARLRCSPMKGHSHVYWYRQLPEEGLKFMVYLQKENIIDESGMPKERFSAEFPKEGPSILRIQQVVRGDSAAYFCASCPDSQTEAFFGQGTRLTVV.

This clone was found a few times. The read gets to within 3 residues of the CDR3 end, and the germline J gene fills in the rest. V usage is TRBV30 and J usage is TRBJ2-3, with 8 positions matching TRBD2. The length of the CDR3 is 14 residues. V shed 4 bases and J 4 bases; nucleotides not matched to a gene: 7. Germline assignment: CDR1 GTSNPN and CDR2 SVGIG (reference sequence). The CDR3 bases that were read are TGTGCCTGGATACTAGCGGAGACCGCAGATACG. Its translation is CAWILAETADT. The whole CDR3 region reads CAWILAETADTQYF. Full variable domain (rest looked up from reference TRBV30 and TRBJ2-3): SQTIHQWPATLVQPVGSPLSLECTVEGTSNPNLYWYRQAAGRGLQLLFYSVGIGQISSEVPQNLSASRPQDRQFILSSKKLLLSDSGFYLCAWILAETADTQYFGPGTRLTVL.

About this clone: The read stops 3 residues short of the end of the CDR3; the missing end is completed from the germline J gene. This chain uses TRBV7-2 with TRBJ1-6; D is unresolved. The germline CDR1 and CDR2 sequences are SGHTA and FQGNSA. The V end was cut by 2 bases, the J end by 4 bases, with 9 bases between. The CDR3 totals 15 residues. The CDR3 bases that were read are TGTGCCAGCAGCTTACTGAGCCTTTATAATTCACCC. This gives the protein CASSLLSLYNSP. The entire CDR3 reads CASSLLSLYNSPLHF.

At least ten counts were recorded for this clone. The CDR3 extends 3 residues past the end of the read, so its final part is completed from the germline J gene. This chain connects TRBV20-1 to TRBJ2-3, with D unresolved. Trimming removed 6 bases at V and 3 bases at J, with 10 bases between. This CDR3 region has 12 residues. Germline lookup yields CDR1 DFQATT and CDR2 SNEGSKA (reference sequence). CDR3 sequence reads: CSAKLSTDTQYF. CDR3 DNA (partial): TGCAGTGCCAAACTCTCTACAGATACG.

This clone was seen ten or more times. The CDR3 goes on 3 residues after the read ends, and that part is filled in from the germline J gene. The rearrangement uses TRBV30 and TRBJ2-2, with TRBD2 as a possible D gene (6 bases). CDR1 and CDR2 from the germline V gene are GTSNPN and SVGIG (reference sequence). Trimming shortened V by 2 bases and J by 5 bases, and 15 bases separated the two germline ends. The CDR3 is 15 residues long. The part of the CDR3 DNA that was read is TGTGCCTGGAGTAACTGGGGACTCACTACCGGGGAG. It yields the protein CAWSNWGLTTGE. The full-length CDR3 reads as CAWSNWGLTTGELFF. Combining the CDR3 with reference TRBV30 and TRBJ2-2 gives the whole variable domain SQTIHQWPATLVQPVGSPLSLECTVEGTSNPNLYWYRQAAGRGLQLLFYSVGIGQISSEVPQNLSASRPQDRQFILSSKKLLLSDSGFYLCAWSNWGLTTGELFFGEGSRLTVL.

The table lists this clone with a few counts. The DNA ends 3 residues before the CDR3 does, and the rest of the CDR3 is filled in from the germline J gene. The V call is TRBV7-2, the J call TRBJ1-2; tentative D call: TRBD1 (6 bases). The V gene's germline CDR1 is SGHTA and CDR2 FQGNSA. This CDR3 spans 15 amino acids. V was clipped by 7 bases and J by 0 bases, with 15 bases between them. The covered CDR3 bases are TGTGCCAGCAACCCCCGGGGGGCCTCTAACTATGGC. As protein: CASNPRGASNYG. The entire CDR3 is CASNPRGASNYGYTF. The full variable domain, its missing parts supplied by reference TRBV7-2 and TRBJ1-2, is GAGVSQSPSNKVTEKGKDVELRCDPISGHTALYWYRQSLGQGLEFLIYFQGNSAPDKSGLPSDRFSAERTGGSVSTLTIQRTQQEDSAVYLCASNPRGASNYGYTFGSGTRLTVV.

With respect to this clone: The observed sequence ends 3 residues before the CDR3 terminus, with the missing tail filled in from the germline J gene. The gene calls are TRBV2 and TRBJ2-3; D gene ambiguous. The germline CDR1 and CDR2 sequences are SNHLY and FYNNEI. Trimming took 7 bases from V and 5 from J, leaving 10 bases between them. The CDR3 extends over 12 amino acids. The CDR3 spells CASTVARDTQYF. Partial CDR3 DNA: TGTGCCAGCACTGTCGCGAGAGATACG.

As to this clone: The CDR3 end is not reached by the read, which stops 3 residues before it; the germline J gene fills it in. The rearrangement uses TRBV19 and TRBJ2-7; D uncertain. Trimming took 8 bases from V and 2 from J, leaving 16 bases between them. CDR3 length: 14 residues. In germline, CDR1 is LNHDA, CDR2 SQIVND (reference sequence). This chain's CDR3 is CASSPSSETYEQYF. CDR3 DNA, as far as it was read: TGTGCCAGTTCCCCATCATCAGAAACCTACGAG. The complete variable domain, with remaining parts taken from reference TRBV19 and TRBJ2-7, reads DGGITQSPKYLFRKEGQNVTLSCEQNLNHDAMYWYRQDPGQGLRLIYYSQIVNDFQKGDIAEGYSVSREKKESFPLTVTSAQKNPTAFYLCASSPSSETYEQYFGPGTRLTVT.

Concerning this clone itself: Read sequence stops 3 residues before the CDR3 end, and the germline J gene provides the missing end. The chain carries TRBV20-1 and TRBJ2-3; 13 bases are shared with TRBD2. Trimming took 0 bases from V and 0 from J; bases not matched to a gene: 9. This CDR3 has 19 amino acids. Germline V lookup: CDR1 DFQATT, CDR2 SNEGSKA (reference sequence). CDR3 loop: CSARDFRTSGGESTDTQYF. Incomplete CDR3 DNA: TGCAGTGCTAGAGATTTTCGGACTAGCGGGGGCGAGAGCACAGATACG.

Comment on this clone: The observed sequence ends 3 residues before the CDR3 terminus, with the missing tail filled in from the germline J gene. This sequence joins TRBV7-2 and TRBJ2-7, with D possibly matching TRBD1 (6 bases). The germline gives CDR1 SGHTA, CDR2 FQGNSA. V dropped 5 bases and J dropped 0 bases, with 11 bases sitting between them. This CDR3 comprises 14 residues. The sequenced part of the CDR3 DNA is TGTGCCAGCAGCCCGGACAGATTCTCCTACGAG. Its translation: CASSPDRFSYE. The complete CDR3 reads CASSPDRFSYEQYF. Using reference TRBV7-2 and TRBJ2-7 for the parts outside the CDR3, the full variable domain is GAGVSQSPSNKVTEKGKDVELRCDPISGHTALYWYRQSLGQGLEFLIYFQGNSAPDKSGLPSDRFSAERTGGSVSTLTIQRTQQEDSAVYLCASSPDRFSYEQYFGPGTRLTVT.

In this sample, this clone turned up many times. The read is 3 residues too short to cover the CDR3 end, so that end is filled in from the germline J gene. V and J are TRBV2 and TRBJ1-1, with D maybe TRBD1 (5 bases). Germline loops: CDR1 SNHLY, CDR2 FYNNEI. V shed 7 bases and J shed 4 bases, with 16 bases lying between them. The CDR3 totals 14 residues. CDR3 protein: CASKGQGGFTEAFF. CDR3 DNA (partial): TGTGCCAGCAAGGGGCAGGGCGGTTTCACTGAA.

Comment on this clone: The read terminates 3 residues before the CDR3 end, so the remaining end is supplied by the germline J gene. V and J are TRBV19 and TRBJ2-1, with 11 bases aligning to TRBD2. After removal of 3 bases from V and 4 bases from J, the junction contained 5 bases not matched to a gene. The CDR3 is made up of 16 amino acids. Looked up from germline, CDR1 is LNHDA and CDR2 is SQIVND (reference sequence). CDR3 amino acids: CASSIGLAGLYNEQFF. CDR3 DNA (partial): TGTGCCAGTAGTATCGGACTAGCGGGCCTTTACAATGAG.

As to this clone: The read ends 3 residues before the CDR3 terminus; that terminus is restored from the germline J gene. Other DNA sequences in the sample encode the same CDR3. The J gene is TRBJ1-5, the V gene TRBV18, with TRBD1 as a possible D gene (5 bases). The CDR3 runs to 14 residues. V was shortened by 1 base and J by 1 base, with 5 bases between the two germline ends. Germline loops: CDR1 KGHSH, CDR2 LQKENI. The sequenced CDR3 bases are TGTGCCAGCTCACCACAGGGGAGCAATCAGCCC. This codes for CASSPQGSNQP. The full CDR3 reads CASSPQGSNQPQHF.

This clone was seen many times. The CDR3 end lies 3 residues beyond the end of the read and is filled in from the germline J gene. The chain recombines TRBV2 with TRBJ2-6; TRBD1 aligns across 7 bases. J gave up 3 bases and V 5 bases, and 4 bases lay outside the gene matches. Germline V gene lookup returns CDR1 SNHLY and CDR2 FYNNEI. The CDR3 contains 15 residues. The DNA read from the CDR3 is TGTGCCAGCAGTCGACAGGGTGGTGGGGCCAACGTC. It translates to CASSRQGGGANV. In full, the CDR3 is CASSRQGGGANVLTF.

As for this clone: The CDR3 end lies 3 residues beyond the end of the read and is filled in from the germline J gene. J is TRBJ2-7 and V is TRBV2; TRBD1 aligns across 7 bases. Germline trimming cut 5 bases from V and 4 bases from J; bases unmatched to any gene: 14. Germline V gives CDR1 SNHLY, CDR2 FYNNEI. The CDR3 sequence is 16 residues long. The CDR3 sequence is CASSLLGGDGGYEQYF. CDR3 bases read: TGTGCCAGCAGTCTCCTAGGGGGCGACGGAGGATACGAG.

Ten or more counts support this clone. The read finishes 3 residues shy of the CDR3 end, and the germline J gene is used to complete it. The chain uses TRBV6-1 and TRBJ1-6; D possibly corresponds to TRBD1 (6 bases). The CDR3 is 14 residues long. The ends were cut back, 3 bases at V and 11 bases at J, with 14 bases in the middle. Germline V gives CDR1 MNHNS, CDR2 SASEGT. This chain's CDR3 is CASSEARGGAPLHF. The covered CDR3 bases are TGTGCCAGCAGTGAGGCCAGGGGCGGAGCACCC.

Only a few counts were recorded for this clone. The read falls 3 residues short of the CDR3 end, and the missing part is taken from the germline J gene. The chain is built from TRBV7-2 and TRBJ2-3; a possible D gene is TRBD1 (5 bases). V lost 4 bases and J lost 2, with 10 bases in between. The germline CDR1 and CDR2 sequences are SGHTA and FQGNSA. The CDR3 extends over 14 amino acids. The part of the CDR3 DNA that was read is TGTGCCAGCAGCTCCACAGGATTCACAGATACG. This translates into CASSSTGFTDT. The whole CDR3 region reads CASSSTGFTDTQYF.

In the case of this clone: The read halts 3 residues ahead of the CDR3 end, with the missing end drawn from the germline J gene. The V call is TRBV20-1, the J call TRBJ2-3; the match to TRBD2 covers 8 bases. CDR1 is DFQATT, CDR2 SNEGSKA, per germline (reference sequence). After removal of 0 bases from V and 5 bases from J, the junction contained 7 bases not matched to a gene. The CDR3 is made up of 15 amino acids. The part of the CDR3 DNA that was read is TGCAGTGCTAGAGATGAAGGACTAGCAGGAGATACG. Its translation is CSARDEGLAGDT. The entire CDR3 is CSARDEGLAGDTQYF.

The CDR3 is CASSLGGSLGEPQHF. Partial CDR3 DNA: TGCGCCAGCAGCTTGGGAGGAAGTCTAGGGGAGCCC. The gene calls are TRBV5-1 and TRBJ1-5; possibly TRBD1 for D (5 bases). Sequencing ends 3 residues short of the CDR3 end; the germline J gene provides the rest. The length of the CDR3 is 15 residues. The V and J ends lost 0 bases and 8 bases respectively, with 15 bases between them. CDR1 SGHRS and CDR2 YFSETQ come from the germline V gene.